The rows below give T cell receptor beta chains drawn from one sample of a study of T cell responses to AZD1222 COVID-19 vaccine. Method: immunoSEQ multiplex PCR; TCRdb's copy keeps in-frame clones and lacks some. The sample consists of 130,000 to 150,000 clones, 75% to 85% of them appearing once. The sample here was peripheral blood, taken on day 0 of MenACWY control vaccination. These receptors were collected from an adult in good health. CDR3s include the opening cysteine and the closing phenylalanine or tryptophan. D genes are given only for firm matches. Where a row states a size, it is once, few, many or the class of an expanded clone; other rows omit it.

TGTGCCAGCAGTTACTCATCCGGGGGCGGTGGCTACACCTTC,CASSYSSGGGGYTF,TRBV6-5,NA,NA,TRBJ1-2
TGTGCCAGCAGTCCTTTCGGAGGGTACTATGGCTACACCTTC,CASSPFGGYYGYTF,TRBV6-5,NA,many,TRBJ1-2
TGCGCCAGCAGCTTGAGCAGGAGTGAGGATGGCTACACCTTC,CASSLSRSEDGYTF,TRBV5-1,NA,NA,TRBJ1-2
TGCGCCAGCAGCCAACCCGCGGGATTCCGACGAGCTTTCTTT,CASSQPAGFRRAFF,TRBV4-1,NA,NA,TRBJ1-1
TGCGCCAGCAGCTTGGGATCAGGGGCTAGCACAGATACGCAGTATTTT,CASSLGSGASTDTQYF,TRBV5-1,NA,NA,TRBJ2-3
TGTGCCAGCAGGACGGGACAGGGGTACGAGCAGTACTTC,CASRTGQGYEQYF,TRBV12-3/TRBV12-4,TRBD1,once,TRBJ2-7
TGTGCCAGCAGTGAAGTCACGGGTGGCTACACCTTC,CASSEVTGGYTF,TRBV6-1,NA,NA,TRBJ1-2
TGCAGCGTCCTCCTGGGGGGGTACACTGAAGCTTTCTTT,CSVLLGGYTEAFF,TRBV29-1,NA,NA,TRBJ1-1
TGTGCCAGCAGTTTGACCAACTACGGTACTGAAGCTTTCTTT,CASSLTNYGTEAFF,TRBV28,NA,NA,TRBJ1-1
TGTGCCAGCAGCCTAGGACAGGGAGGCGATGAGCAGTTCTTC,CASSLGQGGDEQFF,TRBV2,TRBD1,NA,TRBJ2-1
TGTGCCACCAGTGCCCCATGGGGGACAGTAATCTTC,CATSAPWGTVIF,TRBV24-1,TRBD1,NA,TRBJ2-1
TGTGCCAGCAGCCCCTCGAGCCTAACTGAAGCTTTCTTT,CASSPSSLTEAFF,TRBV9,NA,NA,TRBJ1-1
TGTGCCAGCAGCCAACGGGACAGGGGGTCTTTCTTT,CASSQRDRGSFF,TRBV3-1/TRBV3-2,TRBD1,once,TRBJ1-1
TGCGCCAGCAGCCTCGGACAAGACCCCGATACGCAGTATTTT,CASSLGQDPDTQYF,TRBV4-1,NA,NA,TRBJ2-3
TGTGCCAGCAGCTTAGCAGGGGGCGAATCTAATTCACCCCTCCACTTT,CASSLAGGESNSPLHF,TRBV7-9,TRBD1,NA,TRBJ1-6
TGTGCCTGGAGTCCTCCGGGACAGGGTCGGGGTGAAAAACTGTTTTTT,CAWSPPGQGRGEKLFF,TRBV30,TRBD1,NA,TRBJ1-4
TGTGCCAGCAGCTTAGATAAGGACGTCACAGATACGCAGTATTTT,CASSLDKDVTDTQYF,TRBV11-2,NA,NA,TRBJ2-3
TGTGCCAGCAGCGACCGGACTAGCGGGGGGGTGAATGAGCAGTTCTTC,CASSDRTSGGVNEQFF,TRBV3-1/TRBV3-2,TRBD2,once,TRBJ2-1
TGTGCCAGTAGTCAGTTCCGGGACCGCTCCTACGAGCAGTACTTC,CASSQFRDRSYEQYF,TRBV19,NA,NA,TRBJ2-7
TGTGCCAGCAGTCTCGCCGGCGGTAATTATGAGCAGTTCTTC,CASSLAGGNYEQFF,TRBV28,NA,once,TRBJ2-1
TGTGCCAGCAGTGAATATGGGACCAGGGCGGAGACCCAGTACTTC,CASSEYGTRAETQYF,TRBV25-1,NA,NA,TRBJ2-5
TGCAGTGCTAGTGGCCAGGGGATTCGGGGGCAGTTCTTC,CSASGQGIRGQFF,TRBV20-1,NA,NA,TRBJ2-1
TGTGCCAGCGGGAACGGCAACTATGGCTACACCTTC,CASGNGNYGYTF,TRBV27,NA,NA,TRBJ1-2
TGTGCCAGCAGCTTGGTAGGCGCGGGGATGAACACTGAAGCTTTCTTT,CASSLVGAGMNTEAFF,TRBV7-2,NA,NA,TRBJ1-1
TGCGCCAGCAGCTCGACAGGGCCGTACGGCTACACCTTC,CASSSTGPYGYTF,TRBV5-1,TRBD1,once,TRBJ1-2
TGTGCCAGCAGCCAAGATCCAAGGAGAGCCGGAAACACCATATATTTT,CASSQDPRRAGNTIYF,TRBV3-1/TRBV3-2,NA,once,TRBJ1-3
TGCGCCAGCAGCTGGCGGGGGACAGGGGTCGGGGAGCTGTTTTTT,CASSWRGTGVGELFF,TRBV5-1,TRBD1,NA,TRBJ2-2
TGTGCCAGCAGTCCTTCTGCAGGGGGCCGTACCGGGGAGCTGTTTTTT,CASSPSAGGRTGELFF,TRBV28,TRBD1,NA,TRBJ2-2
TGTGCCTGGAGCAAACAGGGAAAATACGGAGGCACTGAAGCTTTCTTT,CAWSKQGKYGGTEAFF,TRBV30,NA,NA,TRBJ1-1
TGTGCCAGTAGTCCGGGGGAGAGGAACTATGGCTACACCTTC,CASSPGERNYGYTF,TRBV19,NA,NA,TRBJ1-2
TGTGCCAGCACCCGGACAGGACCGGATACGCAGTATTTT,CASTRTGPDTQYF,TRBV7-9,TRBD1,NA,TRBJ2-3
TGTGCCAGCAGCTTCCAGCCTAACACCGGGGAGCTGTTTTTT,CASSFQPNTGELFF,TRBV7-3,NA,NA,TRBJ2-2
TGCGCCAGCAGCGATCAAGCGGGGTTTAGCTCCTACGAGCAGTACTTC,CASSDQAGFSSYEQYF,TRBV5-1,TRBD2,once,TRBJ2-7
TGTGCCAGCAGGGCAGACAGAGCCTACGAGCAGTACTTC,CASRADRAYEQYF,TRBV2,NA,NA,TRBJ2-7
TGCGCCAGCAGCTTGCTTGGACAGGGCGTCAATGAGCAGTTCTTC,CASSLLGQGVNEQFF,TRBV5-1,TRBD1,NA,TRBJ2-1
TGTGCCAGTATCAAAGGGGCGGACACAGATACGCAGTATTTT,CASIKGADTDTQYF,TRBV19,NA,NA,TRBJ2-3
TGCAGCGTGGGGGGCAGTCCGGCAACTAATGAAAAACTGTTTTTT,CSVGGSPATNEKLFF,TRBV29-1,NA,once,TRBJ1-4
TGCAGCGTTGCCTACGGGGGCGGTGAAGCTTTCTTT,CSVAYGGGEAFF,TRBV29-1,NA,NA,TRBJ1-1
TGTGCCAGCAGTCGGGACAGGGGATCCTATGGCTACACCTTC,CASSRDRGSYGYTF,TRBV28,TRBD1,NA,TRBJ1-2
TGTGCCAGCAGCCAAGGACAGGGGAGCTACGAGCAGTACTTC,CASSQGQGSYEQYF,TRBV4-2,TRBD1,NA,TRBJ2-7
TGTGCCAGCAGCCTGAACAGGGGCCGAGGGGAGACCCAGTACTTC,CASSLNRGRGETQYF,TRBV5-4,TRBD1,NA,TRBJ2-5
TGTGCCAGCTCATCCAGGGCGTGGAGGGAGAACACTGAAGCTTTCTTT,CASSSRAWRENTEAFF,TRBV18,NA,NA,TRBJ1-1
TGTGCCAGCAGTTCTCAGGGAGGGCCCTACAATGAGCAGTTCTTC,CASSSQGGPYNEQFF,TRBV6-5,TRBD2,NA,TRBJ2-1